Sequencing of this T cell receptor beta chain was carried out in a study of cytomegalovirus exposure and HLA in healthy donors. Use of 60 Vbeta and 13 Jbeta primers characterized the PCR. Method: immunoSEQ multiplex PCR; TCRdb's copy keeps in-frame clones and lacks some. The table has under 200,000 clones, about 77% seen once. The V gene's germline CDR1 is MNHNS and CDR2 SASEGT. The CDR3 totals 14 residues. V was trimmed by 6 bases and J by 2 bases, leaving 14 bases between them. There are a few counts of this clone. This chain uses TRBV6-1 with TRBJ2-7; D remains unclear. The specimen was PBMCs. This TCR came from a man aged 55 to 70 in good health and CMV-seronegative. CDR3 sequence (DNA): TGTGCCAGCAGGGTGTACAGACCCCCCTACGAGCAGTACTTC. The encoded protein is CASRVYRPPYEQYF.